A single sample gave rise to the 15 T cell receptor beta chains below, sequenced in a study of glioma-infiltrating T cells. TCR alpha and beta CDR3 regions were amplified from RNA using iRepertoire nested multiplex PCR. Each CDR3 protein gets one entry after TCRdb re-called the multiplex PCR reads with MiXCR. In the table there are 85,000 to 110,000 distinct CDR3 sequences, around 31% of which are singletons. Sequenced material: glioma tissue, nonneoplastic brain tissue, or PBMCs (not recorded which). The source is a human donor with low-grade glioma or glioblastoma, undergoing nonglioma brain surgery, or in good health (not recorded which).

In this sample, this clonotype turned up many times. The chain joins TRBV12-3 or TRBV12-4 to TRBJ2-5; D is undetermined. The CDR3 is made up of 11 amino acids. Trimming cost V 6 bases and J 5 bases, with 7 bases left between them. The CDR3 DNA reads TGTGCCAGCAGCAGTCGGGAGACCCAGTACTTC. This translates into CASSSRETQYF.

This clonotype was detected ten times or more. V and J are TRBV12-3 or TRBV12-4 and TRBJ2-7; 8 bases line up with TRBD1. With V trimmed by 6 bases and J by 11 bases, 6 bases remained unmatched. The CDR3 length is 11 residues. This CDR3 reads CASRLQGAKYF. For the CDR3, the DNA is TGTGCCAGCAGACTTCAGGGGGCGAAGTACTTC.

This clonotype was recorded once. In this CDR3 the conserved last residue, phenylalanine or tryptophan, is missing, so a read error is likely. CDR3 sequence (DNA): TGTGCCAGCAGCTTAGCGGCCGGCTCAACCAATGAGCAGTTCCTC. It yields the protein CASSLAAGSTNEQFL. V and J are TRBV7-2 and TRBJ2-1; D gene ambiguous. Trimming took off 0 bases at V and 6 bases at J, with 12 bases between the two ends. The length of the CDR3 is 15 residues. The V gene's germline CDR1 is SGHTA and CDR2 FQGNSA.

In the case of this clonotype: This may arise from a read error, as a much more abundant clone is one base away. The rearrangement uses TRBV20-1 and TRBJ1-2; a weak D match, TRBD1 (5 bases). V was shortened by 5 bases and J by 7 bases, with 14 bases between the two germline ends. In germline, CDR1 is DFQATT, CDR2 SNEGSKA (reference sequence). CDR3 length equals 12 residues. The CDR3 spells CSAVTGDGGYTF. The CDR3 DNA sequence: TGCAGTGCTGTTACCGGGGACGGTGGCTACACCTTC.

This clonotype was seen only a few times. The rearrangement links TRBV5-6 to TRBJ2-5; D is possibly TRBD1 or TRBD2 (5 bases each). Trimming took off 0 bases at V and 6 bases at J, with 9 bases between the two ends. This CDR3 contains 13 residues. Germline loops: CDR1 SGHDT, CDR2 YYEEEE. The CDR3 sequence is CASSLGGSKTQYF. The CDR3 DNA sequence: TGTGCCAGCAGCTTGGGGGGGAGCAAGACCCAGTACTTC.

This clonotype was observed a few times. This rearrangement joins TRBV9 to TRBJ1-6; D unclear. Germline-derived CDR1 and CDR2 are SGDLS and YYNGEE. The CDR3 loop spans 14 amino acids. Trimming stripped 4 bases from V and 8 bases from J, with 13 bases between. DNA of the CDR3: TGTGCCAGCAGCCGAGCCCTTTCCGATTCACCCCTCCACTTT. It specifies CASSRALSDSPLHF.

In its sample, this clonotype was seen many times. CDR3 sequence (DNA): TGCAGCGTGACAGGGTCAAACACTGAAGCTTTCTTT. It specifies CSVTGSNTEAFF. V is TRBV29-1 and J is TRBJ1-1, with TRBD1 matching over 7 bases. CDR3 length: 12 amino acids. After removal of 6 bases from V and 2 bases from J, the junction contained 3 bases not matched to a gene. Germline V gives CDR1 SQVTM, CDR2 ANQGSEA.

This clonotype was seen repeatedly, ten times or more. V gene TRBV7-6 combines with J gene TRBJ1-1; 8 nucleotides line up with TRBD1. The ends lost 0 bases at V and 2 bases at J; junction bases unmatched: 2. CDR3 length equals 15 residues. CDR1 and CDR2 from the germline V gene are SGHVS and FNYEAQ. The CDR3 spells CASSLAPGGNTEAFF. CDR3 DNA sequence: TGTGCCAGCAGCTTAGCCCCAGGGGGCAACACTGAAGCTTTCTTT.

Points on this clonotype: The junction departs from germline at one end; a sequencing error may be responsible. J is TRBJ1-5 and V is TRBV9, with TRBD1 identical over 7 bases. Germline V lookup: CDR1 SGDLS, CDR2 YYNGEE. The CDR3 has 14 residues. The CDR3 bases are TGTGCCAGCAGCGGAGGACAGGCCAATCAGCCCAAGCATTTT. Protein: CASSGGQANQPKHF.

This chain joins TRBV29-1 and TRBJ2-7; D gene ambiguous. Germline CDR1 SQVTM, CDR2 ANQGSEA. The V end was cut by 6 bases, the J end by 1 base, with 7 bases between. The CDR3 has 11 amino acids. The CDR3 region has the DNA TGCAGCGTGCAGGCTTCCTACGAGCAGTACTTC. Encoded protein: CSVQASYEQYF.

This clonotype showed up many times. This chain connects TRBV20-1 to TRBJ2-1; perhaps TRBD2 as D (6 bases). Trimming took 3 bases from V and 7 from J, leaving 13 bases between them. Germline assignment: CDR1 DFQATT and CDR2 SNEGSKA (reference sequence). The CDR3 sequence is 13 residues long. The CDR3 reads CSARLTGRNEQFF. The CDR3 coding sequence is TGCAGTGCTAGGCTAACGGGGAGGAATGAGCAGTTCTTC.

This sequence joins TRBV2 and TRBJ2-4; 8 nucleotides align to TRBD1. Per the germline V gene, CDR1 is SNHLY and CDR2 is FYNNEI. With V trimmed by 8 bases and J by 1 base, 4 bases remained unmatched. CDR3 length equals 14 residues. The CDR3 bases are TGTGCCAGCCGACAGGGGTGGGCCAAAAACATTCAGTACTTC. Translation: CASRQGWAKNIQYF.

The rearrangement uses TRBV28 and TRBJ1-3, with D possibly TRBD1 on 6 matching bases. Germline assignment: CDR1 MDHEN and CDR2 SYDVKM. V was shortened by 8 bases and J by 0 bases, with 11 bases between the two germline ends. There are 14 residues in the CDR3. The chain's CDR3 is CASGFRGSGNTIYF. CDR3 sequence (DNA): TGTGCCAGCGGGTTCAGGGGCTCTGGAAACACCATATATTTT.

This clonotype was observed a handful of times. The CDR3 spells CASRGIVEGEQYF. For the CDR3, the DNA is TGTGCCAGCAGGGGGATAGTCGAGGGGGAGCAGTACTTC. The chain employs TRBV12-3 or TRBV12-4 and TRBJ2-7, with D perhaps matching TRBD1 or TRBD2 (5 bases each). Between the trimmed V and J ends, which lost 6 bases and 7 bases, there was a span of 16 bases. The CDR3 loop spans 13 amino acids.

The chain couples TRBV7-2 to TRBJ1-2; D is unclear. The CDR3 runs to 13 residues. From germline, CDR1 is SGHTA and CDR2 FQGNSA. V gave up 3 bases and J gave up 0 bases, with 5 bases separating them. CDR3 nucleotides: TGTGCCAGCAGCTTGGTCACTAACTATGGCTACACCTTC. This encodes CASSLVTNYGYTF.